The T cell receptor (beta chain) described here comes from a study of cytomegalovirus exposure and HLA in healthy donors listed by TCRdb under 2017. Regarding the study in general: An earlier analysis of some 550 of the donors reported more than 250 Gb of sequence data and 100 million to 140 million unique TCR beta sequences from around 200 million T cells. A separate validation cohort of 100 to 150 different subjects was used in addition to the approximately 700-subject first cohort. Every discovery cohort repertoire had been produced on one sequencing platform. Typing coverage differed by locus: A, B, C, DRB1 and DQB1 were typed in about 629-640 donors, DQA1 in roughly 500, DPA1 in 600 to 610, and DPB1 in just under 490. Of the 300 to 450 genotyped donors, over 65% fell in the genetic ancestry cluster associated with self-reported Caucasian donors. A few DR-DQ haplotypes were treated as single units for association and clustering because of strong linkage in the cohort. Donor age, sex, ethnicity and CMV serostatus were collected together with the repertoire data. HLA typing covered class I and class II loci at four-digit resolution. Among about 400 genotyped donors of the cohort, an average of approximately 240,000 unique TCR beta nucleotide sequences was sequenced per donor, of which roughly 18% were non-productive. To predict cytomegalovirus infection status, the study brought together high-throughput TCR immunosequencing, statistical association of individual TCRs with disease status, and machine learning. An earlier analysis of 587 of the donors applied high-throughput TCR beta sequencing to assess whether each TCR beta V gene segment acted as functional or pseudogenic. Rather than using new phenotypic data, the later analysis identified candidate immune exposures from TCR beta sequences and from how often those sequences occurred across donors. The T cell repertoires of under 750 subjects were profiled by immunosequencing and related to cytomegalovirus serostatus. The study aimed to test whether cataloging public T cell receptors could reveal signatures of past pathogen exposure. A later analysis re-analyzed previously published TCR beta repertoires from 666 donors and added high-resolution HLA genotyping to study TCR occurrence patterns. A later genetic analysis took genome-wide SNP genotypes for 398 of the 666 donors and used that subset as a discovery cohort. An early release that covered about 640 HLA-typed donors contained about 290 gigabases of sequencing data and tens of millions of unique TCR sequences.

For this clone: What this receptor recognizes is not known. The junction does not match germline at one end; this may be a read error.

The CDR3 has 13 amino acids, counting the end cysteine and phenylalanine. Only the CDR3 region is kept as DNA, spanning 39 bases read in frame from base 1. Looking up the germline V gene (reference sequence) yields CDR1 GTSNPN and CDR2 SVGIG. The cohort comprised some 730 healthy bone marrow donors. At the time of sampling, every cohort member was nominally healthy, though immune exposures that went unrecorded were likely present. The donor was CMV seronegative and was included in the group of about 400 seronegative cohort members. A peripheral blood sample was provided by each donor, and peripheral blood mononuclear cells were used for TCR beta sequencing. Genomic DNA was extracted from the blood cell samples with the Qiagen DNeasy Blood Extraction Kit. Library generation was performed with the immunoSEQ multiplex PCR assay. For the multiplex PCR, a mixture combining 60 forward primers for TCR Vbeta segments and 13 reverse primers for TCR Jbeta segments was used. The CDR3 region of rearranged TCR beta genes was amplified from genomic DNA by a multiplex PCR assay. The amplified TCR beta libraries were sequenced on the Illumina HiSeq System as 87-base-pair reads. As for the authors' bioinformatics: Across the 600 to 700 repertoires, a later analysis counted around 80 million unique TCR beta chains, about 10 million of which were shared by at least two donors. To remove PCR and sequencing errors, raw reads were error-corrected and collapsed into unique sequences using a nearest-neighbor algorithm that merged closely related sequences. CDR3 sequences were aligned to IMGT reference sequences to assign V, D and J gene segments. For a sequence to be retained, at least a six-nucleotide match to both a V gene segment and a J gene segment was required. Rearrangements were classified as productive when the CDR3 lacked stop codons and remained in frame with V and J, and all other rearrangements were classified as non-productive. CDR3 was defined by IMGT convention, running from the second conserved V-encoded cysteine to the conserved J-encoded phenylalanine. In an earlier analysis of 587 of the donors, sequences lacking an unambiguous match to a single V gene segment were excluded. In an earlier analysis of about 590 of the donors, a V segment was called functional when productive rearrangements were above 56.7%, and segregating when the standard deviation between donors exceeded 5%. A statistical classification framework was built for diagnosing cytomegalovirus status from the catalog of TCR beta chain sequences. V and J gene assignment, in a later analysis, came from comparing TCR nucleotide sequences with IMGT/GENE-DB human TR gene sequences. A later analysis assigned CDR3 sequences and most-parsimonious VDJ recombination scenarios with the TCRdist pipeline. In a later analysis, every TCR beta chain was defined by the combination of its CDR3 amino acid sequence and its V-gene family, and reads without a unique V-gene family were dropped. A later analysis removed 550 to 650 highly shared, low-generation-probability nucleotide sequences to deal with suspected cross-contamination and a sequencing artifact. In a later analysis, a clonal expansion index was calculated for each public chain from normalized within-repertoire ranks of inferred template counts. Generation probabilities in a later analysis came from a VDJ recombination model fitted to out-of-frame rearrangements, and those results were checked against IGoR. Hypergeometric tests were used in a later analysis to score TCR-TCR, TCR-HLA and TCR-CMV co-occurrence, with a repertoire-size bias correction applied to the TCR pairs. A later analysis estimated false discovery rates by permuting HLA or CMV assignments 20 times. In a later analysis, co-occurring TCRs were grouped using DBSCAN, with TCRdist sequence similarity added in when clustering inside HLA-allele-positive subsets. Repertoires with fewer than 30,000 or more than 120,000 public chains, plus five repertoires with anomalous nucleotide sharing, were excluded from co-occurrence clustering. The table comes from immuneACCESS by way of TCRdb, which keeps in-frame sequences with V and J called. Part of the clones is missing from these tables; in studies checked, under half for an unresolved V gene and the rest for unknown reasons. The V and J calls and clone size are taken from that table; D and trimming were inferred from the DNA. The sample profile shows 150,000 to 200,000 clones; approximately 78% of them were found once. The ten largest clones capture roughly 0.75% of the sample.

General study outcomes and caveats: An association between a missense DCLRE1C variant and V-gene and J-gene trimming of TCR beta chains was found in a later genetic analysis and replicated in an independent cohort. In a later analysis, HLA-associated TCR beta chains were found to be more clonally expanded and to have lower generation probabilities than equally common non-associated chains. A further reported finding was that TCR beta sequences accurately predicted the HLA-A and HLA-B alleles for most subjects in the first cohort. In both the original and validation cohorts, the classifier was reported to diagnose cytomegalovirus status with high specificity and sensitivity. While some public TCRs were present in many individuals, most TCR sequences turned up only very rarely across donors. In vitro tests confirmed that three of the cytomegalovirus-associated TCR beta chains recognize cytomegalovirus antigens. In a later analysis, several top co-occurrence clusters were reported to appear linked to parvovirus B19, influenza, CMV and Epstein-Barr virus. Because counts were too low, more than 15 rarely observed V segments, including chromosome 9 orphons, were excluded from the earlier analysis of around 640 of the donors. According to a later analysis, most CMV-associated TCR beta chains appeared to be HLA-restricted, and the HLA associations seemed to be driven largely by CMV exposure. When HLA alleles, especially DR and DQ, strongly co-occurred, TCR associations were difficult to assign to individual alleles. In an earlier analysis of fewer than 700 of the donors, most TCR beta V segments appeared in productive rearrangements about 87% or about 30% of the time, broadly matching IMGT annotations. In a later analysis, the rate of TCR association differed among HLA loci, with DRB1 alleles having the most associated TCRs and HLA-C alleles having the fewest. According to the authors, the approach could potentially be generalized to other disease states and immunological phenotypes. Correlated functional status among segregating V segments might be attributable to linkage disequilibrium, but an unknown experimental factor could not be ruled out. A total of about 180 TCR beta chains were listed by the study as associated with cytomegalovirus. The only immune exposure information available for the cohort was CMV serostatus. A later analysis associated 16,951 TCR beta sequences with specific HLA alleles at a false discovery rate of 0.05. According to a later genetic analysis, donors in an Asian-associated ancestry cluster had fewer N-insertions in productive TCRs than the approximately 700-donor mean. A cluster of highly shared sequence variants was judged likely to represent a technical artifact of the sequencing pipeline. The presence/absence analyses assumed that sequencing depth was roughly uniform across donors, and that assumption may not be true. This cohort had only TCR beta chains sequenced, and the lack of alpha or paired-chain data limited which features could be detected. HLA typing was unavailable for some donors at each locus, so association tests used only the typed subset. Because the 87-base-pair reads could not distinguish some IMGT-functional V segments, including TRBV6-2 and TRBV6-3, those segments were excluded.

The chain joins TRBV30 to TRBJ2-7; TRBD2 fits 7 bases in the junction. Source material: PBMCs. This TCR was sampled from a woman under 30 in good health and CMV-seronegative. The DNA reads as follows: TGTGCCTGGAGTGGGACGGGGGACTACGGGCAGTACTTC. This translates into CAWSGTGDYGQYF.